The sequence of this TCR beta chain was determined in a study of CD8 T cells in ankylosing spondylitis. Study-wide points: There was reportedly significant enrichment of clones that were disease-linked in matched ankylosing spondylitis synovial fluid. Clones linked with disease were CD8+ and fairly uncommon in the peripheral blood. Before this, some motif variants had been reported in reactive arthritis synovial fluid and blood. Characteristic, it appeared, of ankylosing spondylitis blood was a TCR beta motif of several highly homologous variants.

This clonotype was observed many times. Its target is unknown. The CDR3 has 11 amino acids. V dropped 4 bases and J dropped 9 bases, with 7 bases sitting between them. In germline, CDR1 is LNHNV, CDR2 YYDKDF (reference sequence). TCRdb itself ran the 5' RACE reads through MiXCR, one entry per CDR3 protein. Here the sample spans around 480,000 distinct CDR3 sequences, under 20% being singletons. V usage is TRBV15 and J usage is TRBJ1-5, with no clear D. The sequence derives from a male donor with ankylosing spondylitis. Sequenced: blood, either unsorted or a sorted T cell fraction (not recorded which). This CDR3 is CATSTRGPQHF. CDR3 coding DNA: TGTGCCACCAGCACCCGTGGGCCCCAGCATTTT. Together with reference TRBV15 and TRBJ1-5, the CDR3 gives the full variable domain: DAMVIQNPRYQVTQFGKPVTLSCSQTLNHNVMYWYQQKSSQAPKLLFHYYDKDFNNEADTPDNFQSRRPNTSFCFLDIRSPGLGDTAMYLCATSTRGPQHFGDGTRLSIL.